This T cell receptor beta chain was documented in a study of CD4 T cells in relation to SARS-CoV-2 and coronaviruses (dated by TCRdb to 2020 to 2023). About the investigation overall: In the ViraFEST assay, PBMCs were cultured with antigen for approximately ten days, after which TCR beta CDR3s were sequenced to identify antigen-specific clonal expansions. Across all 12 patients in the full convalescent cohort, ages ranged from roughly 20 to 72 years, with a median of 38. The Adaptive Biotechnologies TCR-sequencing kit was used for samples from a few pre-COVID donors and for the naive versus memory experiments, whereas the other data were Illumina-based. A different TCR-beta assay, based on Illumina, was used to sequence expansion assays from other donors in the study. Patient-derived lymphoblastoid cell lines were used to map the HLA restriction of shared crossreactive spike epitopes. Of the approximately twelve convalescent patients, 8 were male and 4 were female, and two of the subjects were Hispanic. At the level of individual TCR clonotypes, the study measured memory CD4+ T cell crossreactivity between SARS-CoV-2 spike protein and common cold coronavirus spike proteins.

CEF-cultured naive and memory CD4+ T cell DNA received survey-level immunoSEQ TCR-beta sequencing. The published analysis was carried out like this. During preprocessing, nonproductive sequences were discarded, as were any CDR3s that did not begin with C, did not end with F or W, or were shorter than 7 amino acids. Antigen-specific clonotypes were called with the MANAFEST web app on the basis of expansion relative to the reference and to other culture wells. A clone was considered positive if significant expansion relative to the reference culture was observed in 2 of 3 replicate wells at an FDR below 0.05. To be called positive, a clone also had to show significant expansion compared with every other tandem well and an odds ratio greater than 5. Cultured and uncultured naive and memory CD4+ repertoires were searched for previously identified spike- and CEF-reactive CDR3s. After three terminal residues were trimmed from each end, CDR3 homology was quantified as pairwise Levenshtein distance using the stringdist R package. TCRdb took this table from immuneACCESS and kept in-frame rearrangements with V and J called. Such tables lack part of the clones; where checked against another copy, unresolved V genes explain under half of the gap, and the rest is unexplained. Clonal size and the V and J genes are those of that table, whereas D and trimming came from the DNA. This sample is represented by about 39,000 clones; 77% of them were singletons. The biggest ten clones account for around 21% of the sample.

What the study reported, not specific to this receptor: Crossreactivity analysis was centred on spike protein, so crossreactivity against other viral proteins was not assessed. Crossreactive clones showed significantly weaker SARS-CoV-2-driven expansion than monoreactive clones, consistent with antigenic imprinting. Pre-pandemic and post-infection samples were not both contributed by any donor, so tracing of the source of pre-existing responses was limited. Memory CD4+ clonotypes crossrecognizing SARS-CoV-2 and at least one common cold coronavirus spike were found in roughly 59% of donors. Sequencing naive versus memory cells indicated that the assay picks up memory recall responses, not primary responses primed during culture. Small numbers of patients and of tested TCRs limited the study.

The CDR3 sequence holds 18 residues, the cysteine and phenylalanine included. Solely the CDR3 DNA is kept, with 54 bases framed from the first base. The germline V and J ends show losses of 6 bases and 5 bases respectively, and no gene match explains 19 bases of the junction. The germline V gene supplies CDR1 SNHLY and CDR2 FYNNEI. To separate naive from memory CD4+ T cells, cryopreserved PBMCs first underwent CD4 enrichment and then EasySep naive CD4+ T cell enrichment. For over eight days, roughly 100,000 sorted naive or memory CD4+ T cells were cultured together with CEF peptides and T cell-depleted PBMCs at a 1:1 ratio. Each peptide culture condition was generally run in triplicate replicate wells. Ficoll-Paque PLUS gradient centrifugation was used to isolate PBMCs from either whole blood or leukapheresis product. The PBMCs went either fresh into the expansion assay or into cryopreservation at -140 degrees C. The QIAamp Micro DNA Kit was used to extract genomic DNA from the CD4+ T cells.

About this clone itself: The clone's antigen remains unknown. Qualities for individual bases were not recorded, and no much larger clone is one base off.

What was sequenced was memory CD4+ T cells from PBMCs, cultured in vitro. Interpreted using the paper, the cell subset or site label stands for: memory (non-naive) CD4+ T cells. The sequence came from an adult with COVID-19. This sequence uses TRBV2 and TRBJ2-5, and 9 bases in between align with TRBD1. This receptor has the CDR3 CASRNGVTPIQGAETQYF. DNA sequence: TGTGCCAGCAGGAACGGCGTTACTCCGATACAGGGGGCGGAGACCCAGTACTTC.